Each of the 26 T cell receptor beta chains below was sequenced from the same sample in a study of a mutant IDH1 vaccine in newly diagnosed glioma. Some clones are missing from TCRdb's copy, which holds only in-frame ones; the method was immunoSEQ multiplex PCR. The sample holds about 64,000 clones, approximately 88% seen once. Their antigens are not known. Time point meaning: week 11, during vaccination. Vaccination comprised doses that each held 300 ug of mutant IDH1 20-mer peptide, plus topical imiquimod. The starting material was PBMCs, obtained from a glioma patient whose treatment included an IDH1 peptide vaccine. The receptor source for this set is a woman aged 50 to 60 with glioma.

The chain recombines TRBV7-9 with TRBJ1-2, with TRBD1 matching 7 bases. The trim removed 8 bases at V and 8 bases at J, leaving 20 bases unmatched. CDR3 length: 16 residues. Germline CDR1 is SEHNR and CDR2 is FQNEAQ (reference sequence). CDR3: CASGGGPTGIRDGYTF. The DNA for the CDR3 is TGTGCCAGCGGCGGGGGACCGACAGGGATTCGGGACGGCTACACCTTC. The whole variable domain, filled in from reference TRBV7-9 and TRBJ1-2, reads DTGVSQNPRHKITKRGQNVTFRCDPISEHNRLYWYRQTLGQGPEFLTYFQNEAQLEKSRLLSDRFSAERPKGSFSTLEIQRTEQGDSAMYLCASGGGPTGIRDGYTFGSGTRLTVV.

In this sample, this clone turned up once. The chain joins TRBV4-1 to TRBJ2-1; 11 nucleotides agree with TRBD2. The trim removed 0 bases at V and 4 bases at J, leaving 8 bases unmatched. The CDR3 has 18 residues. Germline loops: CDR1 MGHRA, CDR2 YSYEKL. The CDR3 region has the DNA TGCGCCAGCAGCCAAGAACCCGTGACTAGCGGGGTGTACAATGAGCAGTTCTTC. This encodes CASSQEPVTSGVYNEQFF.

This chain connects TRBV19 to TRBJ2-7; TRBD2 agrees at 8 bases. V lost 7 bases to trimming and J lost 2 bases; unmatched junction nucleotides: 4. This CDR3 is 13 amino acids long. CDR1 LNHDA and CDR2 SQIVND come from the germline V gene (reference sequence). This chain's CDR3 is CASNAGGTYEQYF. The CDR3 nucleotides read TGTGCCAGTAACGCGGGGGGTACCTACGAGCAGTACTTC.

The chain joins TRBV4-2 to TRBJ1-5; D is possibly TRBD1 (6 bases). This CDR3 region has 17 residues. CDR1 and CDR2 (germline): LGHNA, YNFKEQ. The V gene lost 5 bases and the J gene lost 0 bases, with 17 bases spanning the gap. The CDR3 spells CASSVQTGLNSNQPQHF. The DNA of the CDR3 is TGTGCCAGCAGCGTACAGACAGGACTAAATAGCAATCAGCCCCAGCATTTT.

The chain links TRBV5-1 to TRBJ1-5; no clear D. The CDR3 loop spans 14 amino acids. CDR1 is SGHRS, CDR2 YFSETQ, per germline. Trimming took off 0 bases at V and 4 bases at J, with 8 bases between the two ends. DNA for the CDR3: TGCGCCAGCAGCTTGGAATCGGGTAATCAGCCCCAGCATTTT. It is translated as CASSLESGNQPQHF.

The chain is built from TRBV5-1 and TRBJ2-6; D unresolved. There are 13 residues in the CDR3. CDR1 and CDR2 from the germline V gene are SGHRS and YFSETQ. V was clipped by 4 bases and J by 2 bases, with 4 bases between them. The CDR3 spells CASSAPGANVLTF. Here the CDR3 DNA reads TGCGCCAGCAGCGCTCCTGGGGCCAACGTCCTGACTTTC.

The V gene is TRBV5-1, the J gene TRBJ1-1; 12 bases are shared with TRBD1. The CDR3 consists of 18 residues. Germline CDR1 and CDR2: SGHRS and YFSETQ. V lost 0 bases to trimming and J lost 4 bases; unmatched junction nucleotides: 10. CDR3 protein: CASSLVLGQGALGTEAFF. Written as DNA, the CDR3 is TGCGCCAGCAGCTTGGTCTTGGGACAGGGGGCGCTTGGCACTGAAGCTTTCTTT.

This clone was observed a few times. This chain uses TRBV7-9 with TRBJ2-5, with a possible D match to TRBD2 (6 bases). The CDR3 covers 14 residues. The V end lost 3 bases, the J end lost 5 bases, and 13 bases lay between the germline ends. Germline V gene sequence: CDR1 SEHNR, CDR2 FQNEAQ (reference sequence). CDR3 nucleotide sequence: TGTGCCAGCAGCTTCGGCGGGGCAGGGGAGACCCAGTACTTC. Protein: CASSFGGAGETQYF.

The chain is built from TRBV7-2 and TRBJ2-2; D is possibly TRBD1 or TRBD2 (5 bases each). This CDR3 spans 16 amino acids. The ends were cut back, 4 bases at V and 5 bases at J, with 17 bases in the middle. CDR1 SGHTA and CDR2 FQGNSA come from the germline V gene. The DNA for the CDR3 is TGTGCCAGCAGCTCTACCCGTCCGGGGCGGACCGGGGAGCTGTTTTTT. It translates to CASSSTRPGRTGELFF.

In its sample, this clone was seen a few times. This chain links TRBV29-1 with TRBJ1-1; D might be TRBD1 (5 bases). In germline, CDR1 is SQVTM, CDR2 ANQGSEA. V lost 4 bases, J lost 1 base, and 13 bases lay in between. The CDR3 loop spans 14 amino acids. In DNA, the CDR3 is TGCAGCGTTGTTGGGGGTGTGGGGAACACTGAAGCTTTCTTT. This codes for CSVVGGVGNTEAFF. Full variable domain (missing parts from reference TRBV29-1 and TRBJ1-1): SAVISQKPSRDICQRGTSLTIQCQVDSQVTMMFWYRQQPGQSLTLIATANQGSEATYESGFVIDKFPISRPNLTFSTLTVSNMSPEDSSIYLCSVVGGVGNTEAFFGQGTRLTVV.

This rearrangement joins TRBV7-2 to TRBJ2-3; either TRBD1 or TRBD2 may supply D (5 bases each). The V and J ends lost 5 bases and 3 bases respectively, with 12 bases between them. The CDR3 consists of 14 residues. Germline V lookup: CDR1 SGHTA, CDR2 FQGNSA. CDR3 nucleotides: TGTGCCAGCAGCCCGTGGGACCTAACAGATACGCAGTATTTT. It encodes CASSPWDLTDTQYF.

This clone was counted only a few times. The rearrangement uses TRBV6-6 and TRBJ1-1, with D uncertain. Germline CDR1 is MNHNY and CDR2 is SVGAGI (reference sequence). CDR3 length: 12 amino acids. V lost 6 bases, J lost 5 bases, and 10 bases lay in between. The CDR3, as DNA: TGTGCCAGCAGCCAAGGGTTAACTGAAGCTTTCTTT. Its protein product is CASSQGLTEAFF.

The chain joins TRBV19 to TRBJ1-2; D is uncertain. The ends were cut back, 2 bases at V and 2 bases at J, with 6 bases in the middle. This CDR3 region has 13 residues. CDR1 is LNHDA and CDR2 is SQIVND in the germline V gene (reference sequence). CDR3 sequence: CASSILINYGYTF. CDR3 in DNA: TGTGCCAGTAGTATATTGATAAACTATGGCTACACCTTC. Together with reference TRBV19 and TRBJ1-2, the CDR3 gives the full variable domain: DGGITQSPKYLFRKEGQNVTLSCEQNLNHDAMYWYRQDPGQGLRLIYYSQIVNDFQKGDIAEGYSVSREKKESFPLTVTSAQKNPTAFYLCASSILINYGYTFGSGTRLTVV.

V is TRBV7-2 and J is TRBJ1-3, with TRBD1 matching 7 bases. The CDR3 spans 16 residues. J lost 4 bases, V lost 5 bases, and 11 bases had no gene match. Germline lookup yields CDR1 SGHTA and CDR2 FQGNSA. As DNA, the CDR3 is TGTGCCAGCAGCGGACTGACAGGGCAATCAGGAAACACCATATATTTT. This translates into CASSGLTGQSGNTIYF.

In this sample, this clone turned up a few times. V is TRBV25-1 and J is TRBJ1-1; D uncertain. Trimming pared 7 bases from V and 0 bases from J, leaving 9 bases between. CDR1 MGHDK and CDR2 SYGVNS come from the germline V gene. CDR3 length equals 13 residues. The CDR3 DNA reads TGTGCCAGCAAGGTCGGAATGAACACTGAAGCTTTCTTT. Amino acid sequence: CASKVGMNTEAFF.

The gene calls are TRBV5-1 and TRBJ1-2; D gene ambiguous. Looked up from germline, CDR1 is SGHRS and CDR2 is YFSETQ. CDR3 length: 13 amino acids. The ends were cut back, 0 bases at V and 7 bases at J, with 10 bases in the middle. CDR3 amino acids: CASSLAGLSGYTF. The DNA for the CDR3 is TGCGCCAGCAGCTTGGCGGGATTGAGTGGCTACACCTTC.

V usage is TRBV15 and J usage is TRBJ1-2; possibly TRBD1 for D (5 bases). The CDR3 is made up of 15 amino acids. The V end was cut by 1 base, the J end by 7 bases, with 16 bases between. Germline lookup yields CDR1 LNHNV and CDR2 YYDKDF (reference sequence). The CDR3 reads CATSRGGVEIAGYTF. The CDR3 DNA reads as TGTGCCACCAGCAGAGGAGGGGTTGAGATCGCTGGCTACACCTTC.

This chain joins TRBV6-1 and TRBJ1-1; D may be TRBD1 (5 bases). This CDR3 spans 13 amino acids. Trimming shortened V by 6 bases and J by 3 bases, and 11 bases separated the two germline ends. Germline CDR1 and CDR2: MNHNS and SASEGT. This CDR3 is CASRQVGDTEAFF. The CDR3 DNA reads as TGTGCCAGCAGGCAGGTGGGGGACACTGAAGCTTTCTTT.

The chain carries TRBV30 and TRBJ1-2; D is perhaps TRBD1 (5 bases). This CDR3 spans 12 amino acids. CDR1 GTSNPN and CDR2 SVGIG come from the germline V gene (reference sequence). Trimming took off 5 bases at V and 3 bases at J, with 10 bases between the two ends. The CDR3: CAWGDRDYGYTF. The CDR3 DNA sequence: TGTGCCTGGGGGGACCGGGACTATGGCTACACCTTC.

The chain uses TRBV7-2 and TRBJ1-1; a weak D match, TRBD1 (6 bases). V shed 5 bases and J shed 5 bases, with 15 bases lying between them. The CDR3 consists of 14 residues. The germline CDR1 and CDR2 sequences are SGHTA and FQGNSA. CDR3 in amino acids: CASSPEQGWTEAFF. CDR3 DNA sequence: TGTGCCAGCAGCCCGGAACAGGGTTGGACTGAAGCTTTCTTT.

The chain is built from TRBV7-2 and TRBJ1-4, with 9 nucleotides matching TRBD1. CDR3 size: 17 residues. Germline V gene lookup returns CDR1 SGHTA and CDR2 FQGNSA. With V trimmed by 4 bases and J by 0 bases, 6 bases remained unmatched. The CDR3 region is CASSSPDRGATNEKLFF. The CDR3 region has the DNA TGTGCCAGCAGCTCCCCGGACAGGGGCGCAACTAATGAAAAACTGTTTTTT.

The sample holds a few counts of this clone. The chain employs TRBV30 and TRBJ1-1; D is unclear. Germline loops: CDR1 GTSNPN, CDR2 SVGIG (reference sequence). Trimming stripped 2 bases from V and 4 bases from J, with 11 bases between. The CDR3 has 13 amino acids. CDR3 sequence: CAWSLLLGTEAFF. The CDR3 DNA reads TGTGCCTGGAGTTTACTTCTCGGCACTGAAGCTTTCTTT.

V usage is TRBV6-5 and J usage is TRBJ2-7, with D possibly being TRBD1 (5 bases). V was cut by 5 bases and J by 3 bases, with 17 bases left in between. The length of the CDR3 is 15 residues. Germline CDR1 MNHEY, CDR2 SVGAGI. The CDR3 coding sequence is TGTGCCAGCAGTCCACTTCCGACAGACAGCTACGAGCAGTACTTC. This encodes CASSPLPTDSYEQYF.

This clone was observed a single time. The chain has TRBV4-3 and TRBJ2-3; D may be TRBD1 (5 bases). CDR3 length equals 15 residues. In germline, CDR1 is LGHNA, CDR2 YSLEER. V lost 1 base and J lost 2, with 10 bases in between. The CDR3, as DNA: TGCGCCAGCAGCCAAGGGGGCGAGAACACAGATACGCAGTATTTT. Amino acids: CASSQGGENTDTQYF.

The chain employs TRBV29-1 and TRBJ1-6; 7 bases match TRBD1. This CDR3 has 13 amino acids. Per germline, CDR1 SQVTM and CDR2 ANQGSEA. J was trimmed by 4 bases and V by 7 bases; bases with no gene match: 4. CDR3 protein: CSAMTGYNSPLHF. In DNA, the CDR3 is TGCAGCGCCATGACAGGGTATAATTCACCCCTCCACTTT.

The chain combines TRBV2 with TRBJ2-2; 7 bases are shared with TRBD1. Per germline, CDR1 SNHLY and CDR2 FYNNEI. Unmatched junction bases numbered 2, after V lost 6 bases and J lost 1 base. The CDR3 is made up of 14 amino acids. This CDR3 reads CASRGTVNTGELFF. The CDR3 region has the DNA TGTGCCAGCAGAGGGACAGTGAACACCGGGGAGCTGTTTTTT. Together with reference TRBV2 and TRBJ2-2, the CDR3 gives the full variable domain: EPEVTQTPSHQVTQMGQEVILRCVPISNHLYFYWYRQILGQKVEFLVSFYNNEISEKSEIFDDQFSVERPDGSNFTLKIRSTKLEDSAMYFCASRGTVNTGELFFGEGSRLTVL.